Each of the 30 T cell receptor beta chains below was sequenced from the same sample in a study of T cell repertoires in aging, cancer and after chemotherapy (dated by TCRdb to about 2019). Data came from an Illumina MiSeq. Multiplex touch-down PCR with a mixed TRB-A/B primer pool was used to amplify rearranged TRB sequences covering the V, D and J segments. Starting from the raw public reads, TCRdb applied fastp trimming at Q25, assembled clones with MiXCR and retained in-frame beta chains. Identical CDR3 protein sequences are pooled into one entry, listed with their most common genes and DNA. This sample lists thousands of distinct CDR3 sequences; roughly 20% were detected once. Of the sample, under 8.5% is held by the ten largest clones. Instead of sorted cells or RNA, genomic DNA extracted from peripheral blood served as the source for amplifying TCR beta rearrangements. Material: blood. The origin of the receptors is a human donor with a blood cancer.

The rearrangement uses TRBV4-3 and TRBJ1-3; 7 bases are a match to TRBD1. Per the germline V gene, CDR1 is LGHNA and CDR2 is YSLEER. CDR3 length: 14 residues. Trimming at V came to 6 bases and at J to 8 bases, leaving 10 bases not matched to a gene. For the CDR3, the DNA is TGCGCCAGCAGTACTACAGGGGTGAGAGACACCATATATTTT. Residues: CASSTTGVRDTIYF.

By share, this clonotype ranks as large. The chain combines TRBV29-1 with TRBJ1-2; TRBD1 is a possible D gene (5 bases). The germline V and J ends were trimmed by 7 bases and 0 bases, with 15 bases remaining between them. Germline V gives CDR1 SQVTM, CDR2 ANQGSEA. The CDR3 is 14 amino acids. CDR3 coding DNA: TGCAGCGCCGCCGACAGTTTCGCTAACTATGGCTACACCTTC. Protein: CSAADSFANYGYTF.

The V gene is TRBV6-4, the J gene TRBJ2-3; D is unclear. The germline V gene has CDR1 MRHNA and CDR2 SNTAGT. V was trimmed by 0 bases and J by 0 bases, leaving 16 bases between them. CDR3 length equals 18 residues. CDR3 protein: CASSDSCGQPTSTDTQYF. DNA for the CDR3: TGTGCCAGCAGTGACTCCTGCGGTCAGCCTACTAGCACAGATACGCAGTATTTT.

This clonotype is deemed medium-sized. The V call is TRBV15, the J call TRBJ2-7; D is possibly TRBD1 (6 bases). CDR3 length equals 16 residues. Germline CDR1 and CDR2: LNHNV and YYDKDF (reference sequence). V was cut by 2 bases and J by 3 bases, with 17 bases left in between. CDR3 in DNA: TGTGCCACCAGCAGATCATGGGACCTGGACAGCTACGAGCAGTACTTC. Translating gives CATSRSWDLDSYEQYF.

By share, this clonotype ranks as medium-sized. CDR3 nucleotide sequence: TGTGCCAGCAGTGAAGGAGGGGGGTCCTACAATGAGCAGTTCTTC. Its translation is CASSEGGGSYNEQFF. V gene TRBV6-1 combines with J gene TRBJ2-1; D assignment may be TRBD1 or TRBD2 (6 bases each). Germline V lookup: CDR1 MNHNS, CDR2 SASEGT. The CDR3 sequence is 15 residues long. Trimming removed 1 base at V and 1 base at J, with 8 bases between.

The V and J genes are TRBV5-1 and TRBJ2-1; no firm D call. The V and J ends lost 7 bases and 4 bases respectively, with 24 bases between them. The CDR3 extends over 17 amino acids. Germline V lookup: CDR1 SGHRS, CDR2 YFSETQ. CDR3 nucleotides: TGCGCCAGCGGCCGACCAGAGGCCCCCGCTCCGTACAATGAGCAGTTCTTC. It codes for CASGRPEAPAPYNEQFF.

V usage is TRBV28 and J usage is TRBJ2-7, with D unclear. V lost 6 bases and J 2 bases, leaving 17 bases between the germline ends. Germline assignment: CDR1 MDHEN and CDR2 SYDVKM. CDR3 length: 15 amino acids. The DNA of the CDR3 is TGTGCCAGCAGATACGACCGTCTCAGCACCTACGAGCAGTACTTC. Amino acids: CASRYDRLSTYEQYF.

This clonotype is judged medium-sized. The V and J genes are TRBV24-1 and TRBJ2-3; 14 bases are shared with TRBD2. Germline V lookup: CDR1 KGHDR, CDR2 SFDVKD. The CDR3 contains 18 residues. The V and J ends lost 4 bases and 1 base, in that order; junction bases with no gene match: 6. CDR3 sequence: CATSDRLAGGPGTDTQYF. As DNA, the CDR3 is TGTGCCACCAGTGACCGACTAGCGGGGGGGCCAGGCACAGATACGCAGTATTTT.

V and J are TRBV6-5 and TRBJ2-2; weak D call: TRBD1 (6 bases). The CDR3 length is 15 residues. The ends were cut back, 6 bases at V and 7 bases at J, with 18 bases in the middle. The germline CDR1 and CDR2 sequences are MNHEY and SVGAGI. The DNA for the CDR3 is TGTGCCAGCAGCTCCACAGGGAGTAATGGCGGGGAGCTGTTTTTT. As protein: CASSSTGSNGGELFF.

The J gene is TRBJ2-1, the V gene TRBV4-2; D may match TRBD1 or TRBD2 (6 bases each). The CDR3 consists of 15 residues. The germline V gene has CDR1 LGHNA and CDR2 YNFKEQ. The germline V and J ends were trimmed by 0 bases and 9 bases, with 15 bases remaining between them. CDR3 nucleotides: TGTGCCAGCAGCCAAGACTGGGGGGCCTATGCTGAGCAGTTCTTC. Translation: CASSQDWGAYAEQFF.

The chain carries TRBV28 and TRBJ1-4; D ambiguous. The CDR3 is 16 amino acids. Per the germline V gene, CDR1 is MDHEN and CDR2 is SYDVKM. Trimming removed 3 bases from V and 4 bases from J, with 15 bases in between. The CDR3 coding sequence is TGTGCCAGCAGTTTCTTAGTCGCCGGAGATAATGAAAAACTGTTTTTT. Translating it yields CASSFLVAGDNEKLFF.

The V call is TRBV19, the J call TRBJ2-3; 9 bases map to TRBD1. After removal of 5 bases from V and 6 bases from J, the junction contained 15 bases not matched to a gene. The CDR3 loop spans 17 amino acids. Germline V gene lookup returns CDR1 LNHDA and CDR2 SQIVND (reference sequence). Written as DNA, the CDR3 is TGTGCCAGTAGTCCACAACCGGGACAGGGATATGGTGATACGCAGTATTTT. Protein: CASSPQPGQGYGDTQYF.

By share of the sample, this clonotype is medium-sized. This chain joins TRBV12-3 or TRBV12-4 and TRBJ2-2; no clear D. The CDR3 has 14 residues. V was clipped by 8 bases and J by 4 bases, with 14 bases between them. DNA of the CDR3: TGTGCCAGCCTCGCGCGAGCAGGCACCGGGGAGCTGTTTTTT. Protein sequence: CASLARAGTGELFF.

This clonotype was detected a few times. V gene TRBV6-4 combines with J gene TRBJ1-5; D is unresolved. Per germline, CDR1 MRHNA and CDR2 SNTAGT. This CDR3 has 17 amino acids. V lost 0 bases and J 3 bases, leaving 15 bases between the germline ends. In DNA, the CDR3 is TGTGCCAGCAGTGACTCGATGAGACAAATCCCCAATCAGCCCCAGCATTTT. Translating gives CASSDSMRQIPNQPQHF.

This chain connects TRBV7-9 to TRBJ2-5; 10 bases align to TRBD2. The CDR3 is made up of 17 amino acids. Germline loops: CDR1 SEHNR, CDR2 FQNEAQ (reference sequence). V lost 4 bases and J lost 0; bases outside the gene matches: 8. This CDR3 reads CASSSFRTSGNQETQYF. CDR3 bases: TGTGCCAGCAGCTCCTTCAGGACTAGCGGTAACCAAGAGACCCAGTACTTC.

V and J are TRBV7-9 and TRBJ1-5; 12 bases are shared with TRBD1. Germline CDR1 is SEHNR and CDR2 is FQNEAQ (reference sequence). The CDR3 runs to 16 residues. After removal of 1 base from V and 6 bases from J, the junction contained 4 bases not matched to a gene. CDR3 region: CASSLVGQGAGQPQHF. The DNA of the CDR3 is TGTGCCAGCAGCTTAGTGGGACAGGGGGCAGGTCAGCCCCAGCATTTT.

This clonotype was seen once. Here the CDR3 reads CASSLGSTGGMYEQYF. CDR3 DNA: TGTGCCAGCAGCTTAGGTTCGACAGGGGGCATGTACGAGCAGTACTTC. V and J are TRBV7-9 and TRBJ2-7, with 10 nucleotides matching TRBD1. Per the germline V gene, CDR1 is SEHNR and CDR2 is FQNEAQ (reference sequence). The J segment lost 4 bases and the V segment lost 1 base, leaving 7 bases of the junction unmatched. The CDR3 runs 16 residues.

This clonotype is labeled as medium-sized (0.01 to 0.1%). The chain links TRBV30 to TRBJ1-2; 7 bases line up with TRBD1. V dropped 3 bases and J dropped 7; count of bases not matched to a gene: 11. CDR3 length equals 14 residues. CDR1 GTSNPN and CDR2 SVGIG come from the germline V gene (reference sequence). CDR3 sequence reads: CAWRKGQASTGYTF. CDR3 DNA sequence: TGTGCCTGGAGAAAAGGACAGGCTTCTACTGGCTACACCTTC. The whole variable domain, filled in from reference TRBV30 and TRBJ1-2, reads SQTIHQWPATLVQPVGSPLSLECTVEGTSNPNLYWYRQAAGRGLQLLFYSVGIGQISSEVPQNLSASRPQDRQFILSSKKLLLSDSGFYLCAWRKGQASTGYTFGSGTRLTVV.

By frequency in the sample, this clonotype is medium-sized (0.01 to 0.1%). The genes are TRBV6-6 and TRBJ2-3, with 7 bases identical to TRBD2. The CDR3 has 18 residues. V trimming: 2 bases; J trimming: 0 bases; junction bases outside the gene matches: 11. Germline V gene data show CDR1 as MNHNY and CDR2 as SVGAGI (reference sequence). This CDR3 is CASSYPESGAESTDTQYF. CDR3 DNA: TGTGCCAGCAGTTACCCGGAAAGCGGGGCTGAGAGCACAGATACGCAGTATTTT.

This clonotype counts as medium-sized. The V and J genes are TRBV18 and TRBJ2-3; 10 bases are shared with TRBD2. Trimming at V came to 5 bases and at J to 2 bases, leaving 7 bases not matched to a gene. Germline V CDR1 and CDR2: KGHSH, LQKENI. The CDR3 length is 16 residues. The CDR3 protein is CASSRRLAGDTDTQYF. Written as DNA, the CDR3 is TGTGCCAGCTCAAGGCGGCTAGCGGGAGACACAGATACGCAGTATTTT.

This clonotype has more than one count but fewer than ten. The chain carries TRBV20-1 and TRBJ2-2, with 9 bases aligning to TRBD2. The junction had 11 bases not matched to a gene; V was cut back by 1 base and J by 5 bases. This CDR3 comprises 17 residues. The germline CDR1 and CDR2 sequences are DFQATT and SNEGSKA (reference sequence). For the CDR3, the DNA is TGCAGTGCTAGAGCGGTAGCGGGGGCGGATAGGACCGGGGAGCTGTTTTTT. It yields the protein CSARAVAGADRTGELFF.

The chain combines TRBV7-9 with TRBJ2-1; TRBD2 matches at 12 bases. Germline lookup yields CDR1 SEHNR and CDR2 FQNEAQ (reference sequence). This CDR3 comprises 15 residues. Unmatched junction bases numbered 7, after V lost 7 bases and J lost 6 bases. CDR3 bases: TGTGCCAGCACCTATACTAGCGGGAGGCCCAATGAGCAGTTCTTC. Its protein is CASTYTSGRPNEQFF.

By share, this clonotype ranks as medium-sized. The chain recombines TRBV5-6 with TRBJ1-6, with D tentatively TRBD1 (5 bases). Trimming took off 0 bases at V and 7 bases at J, with 14 bases between the two ends. This CDR3 is built from 16 residues. Germline-derived CDR1 and CDR2 are SGHDT and YYEEEE. CDR3 amino acids: CASSLAMSGGNSPLHF. As DNA, the CDR3 is TGTGCCAGCAGCTTGGCCATGTCGGGGGGGAATTCACCCCTCCACTTT.

The V and J genes are TRBV6-1 and TRBJ1-2; 7 bases agree with TRBD1. After removal of 3 bases from V and 4 bases from J, the junction contained 5 bases not matched to a gene. Germline CDR1 MNHNS, CDR2 SASEGT. This CDR3 contains 14 residues. CDR3 region: CASSEDQGGYGYTF. Written as DNA, the CDR3 is TGTGCCAGCAGTGAGGACCAGGGGGGCTATGGCTACACCTTC.

This clonotype appeared a few times. This sequence joins TRBV4-2 and TRBJ2-3, with 13 bases matching TRBD2. The length of the CDR3 is 19 residues. V gave up 1 base and J gave up 1 base; unmatched junction bases: 8. Germline V gene lookup returns CDR1 LGHNA and CDR2 YNFKEQ. The CDR3 DNA sequence: TGTGCCAGCAGCCAAGCTGGACTAGCGGGGGAAGAGGGCACAGATACGCAGTATTTT. Translated, it gives CASSQAGLAGEEGTDTQYF.

The J gene is TRBJ1-2, the V gene TRBV6-1; the D gene is possibly TRBD1 (6 bases). This CDR3 is 17 amino acids long. Trimming took 1 base from V and 4 from J, leaving 19 bases between them. Looked up from germline, CDR1 is MNHNS and CDR2 is SASEGT. The CDR3 DNA is TGTGCCAGCAGTGAAGTTCTCAGGGGCAGGAGGAGCTATGGCTACACCTTC. Its protein is CASSEVLRGRRSYGYTF.

By share, this clonotype ranks as medium-sized. The chain uses TRBV5-4 and TRBJ2-1; D possibly corresponds to TRBD2 (6 bases). Trimming removed 0 bases from V and 8 bases from J, with 12 bases in between. CDR1 and CDR2 (germline): SGHNT, YYREEE (reference sequence). CDR3 length equals 14 residues. The CDR3 sequence: CASSLGAREDEQFF. CDR3 bases: TGTGCCAGCAGCTTGGGGGCCAGGGAGGATGAGCAGTTCTTC. The whole variable domain, remainder taken from reference TRBV5-4 and TRBJ2-1, is ETGVTQSPTHLIKTRGQQVTLRCSSQSGHNTVSWYQQALGQGPQFIFQYYREEENGRGNFPPRFSGLQFPNYSSELNVNALELDDSALYLCASSLGAREDEQFFGPGTRLTVL.

The V gene is TRBV13, the J gene TRBJ2-2; TRBD2 matches 15 bases. CDR3 length equals 20 residues. CDR1 and CDR2 (germline): PRHDT, FYEKMQ (reference sequence). Unmatched junction bases numbered 14, after V lost 5 bases and J lost 4 bases. The CDR3 here is CASSPEWGTSGGLITGELFF. In DNA form, the CDR3 reads TGTGCCAGCAGCCCTGAGTGGGGGACTAGCGGGGGGCTGATCACCGGGGAGCTGTTTTTT.

In its sample, this clonotype is medium-sized. CDR3 amino acids: CASSWSGNTIYF. The DNA of the CDR3 is TGTGCCAGCAGCTGGTCTGGAAACACCATATATTTT. This rearrangement joins TRBV5-6 to TRBJ1-3; no clear D gene. CDR1 is SGHDT and CDR2 is YYEEEE in the germline V gene. The CDR3 is 12 amino acids. V was trimmed by 3 bases and J by 1 base, leaving 2 bases between them.

The gene calls are TRBV7-2 and TRBJ1-4, with D possibly TRBD1 on 5 matching bases. The CDR3 is 17 residues long. Germline CDR1 is SGHTA and CDR2 is FQGNSA. V shed 2 bases and J shed 3 bases, with 16 bases lying between them. The CDR3 loop is CASSLRDPGRSNEKLFF. CDR3 nucleotides: TGTGCCAGCAGCTTAAGAGATCCGGGACGGTCTAATGAAAAACTGTTTTTT.